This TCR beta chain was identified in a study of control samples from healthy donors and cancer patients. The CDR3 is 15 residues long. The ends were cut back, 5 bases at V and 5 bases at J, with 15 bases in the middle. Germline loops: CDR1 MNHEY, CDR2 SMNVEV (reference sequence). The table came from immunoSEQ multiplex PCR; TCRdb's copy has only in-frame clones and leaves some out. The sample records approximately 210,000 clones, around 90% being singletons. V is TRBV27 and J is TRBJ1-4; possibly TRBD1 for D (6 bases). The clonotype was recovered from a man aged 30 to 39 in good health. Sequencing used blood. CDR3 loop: CASSTTGGPNEKLFF. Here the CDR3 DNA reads TGTGCCAGCAGTACTACGGGGGGGCCCAATGAAAAACTGTTTTTT.